One and the same sample provided the 14 T cell receptor beta chains below, sequenced in a study of cytomegalovirus exposure and HLA in healthy donors. The PCR employed 60 Vbeta primers together with 13 Jbeta primers. Some clones are missing from TCRdb's copy, which holds only in-frame ones; the method was immunoSEQ multiplex PCR. The sample has about 180,000 clones; 80% are singletons. What was sequenced was PBMCs. The receptor set was obtained from a girl under 18 in good health and CMV-seropositive.

The table lists this clone with a few counts. The gene calls are TRBV13 and TRBJ2-1; TRBD2 agrees at 7 bases. CDR3 length: 15 amino acids. Germline assignment: CDR1 PRHDT and CDR2 FYEKMQ (reference sequence). Trimming at V came to 7 bases and at J to 3 bases, leaving 9 bases not matched to a gene. The CDR3 region is CASIPWGGLYNEQFF. The CDR3 DNA reads as TGTGCCAGCATCCCGTGGGGGGGTCTCTACAATGAGCAGTTCTTC.

This chain joins TRBV5-1 and TRBJ2-7; D perhaps matches TRBD2 (5 bases). Trimming pared 0 bases from V and 6 bases from J, leaving 10 bases between. Germline V gene sequence: CDR1 SGHRS, CDR2 YFSETQ. The CDR3 contains 13 residues. The CDR3 nucleotides read TGCGCCAGCAGCTTGGCGGGGAGTTCCGAGCAGTACTTC. Protein: CASSLAGSSEQYF.

The gene calls are TRBV6-4 and TRBJ1-1, with a possible D match to TRBD1 (5 bases). Germline V CDR1 and CDR2: MRHNA, SNTAGT. The CDR3 sequence is 14 residues long. With 5 bases removed from V and 4 bases from J, the gap between germline ends came to 14 bases. CDR3 in DNA: TGTGCCAGCAGTAATTCAGGGAGGGCCACTGAAGCTTTCTTT. This codes for CASSNSGRATEAFF.

The CDR3 sequence is CASSRGGSYGYTF. CDR3 nucleotides: TGTGCCAGCAGCCGAGGGGGTTCCTATGGCTACACCTTC. The rearrangement links TRBV27 to TRBJ1-2, with TRBD1 as a possible D gene (6 bases). The CDR3 totals 13 residues. V was shortened by 6 bases and J by 4 bases, with 12 bases between the two germline ends. Germline CDR1 is MNHEY and CDR2 is SMNVEV (reference sequence).

The V gene is TRBV29-1, the J gene TRBJ2-2; possible D gene TRBD2, 6 bases. Trimming shortened V by 0 bases and J by 3 bases, and 14 bases separated the two germline ends. This CDR3 is 16 amino acids long. The germline gives CDR1 SQVTM, CDR2 ANQGSEA. CDR3: CSVEDLEGSDTGELFF. For the CDR3, the DNA is TGCAGCGTTGAAGATTTGGAGGGTTCGGACACCGGGGAGCTGTTTTTT.

The chain combines TRBV10-3 with TRBJ2-2; D remains ambiguous. This CDR3 comprises 15 residues. Germline lookup yields CDR1 ENHRY and CDR2 SYGVKD. V was trimmed by 3 bases and J by 3 bases, leaving 11 bases between them. CDR3 in amino acids: CAISERGPDTGELFF. In DNA, the CDR3 is TGTGCCATCAGTGAACGAGGTCCGGACACCGGGGAGCTGTTTTTT.

This chain links TRBV4-1 with TRBJ2-7; D may be TRBD2 (6 bases). Trimming took off 5 bases at V and 1 base at J, with 12 bases between the two ends. This CDR3 spans 14 amino acids. Germline V gene data show CDR1 as MGHRA and CDR2 as YSYEKL. This CDR3 reads CASSVAGRSYEQYF. CDR3 DNA: TGCGCCAGCAGCGTCGCGGGGAGATCCTACGAGCAGTACTTC.

The V gene is TRBV7-6, the J gene TRBJ2-1, with 9 nucleotides matching TRBD2. CDR1 is SGHVS, CDR2 FNYEAQ, per germline. The CDR3 length is 16 residues. Trimming removed 5 bases from V and 5 bases from J; junction bases left unmatched: 10. CDR3 in amino acids: CASSLIGTSRNNEQFF. The CDR3 DNA follows: TGTGCCAGCAGCCTAATAGGGACTAGCCGAAACAATGAGCAGTTCTTC.

CDR3 in DNA: TGTGCCAGCAGGCTAGCGGGAGGATCTGGTACGCAGTATTTT. Translating gives CASRLAGGSGTQYF. The chain carries TRBV27 and TRBJ2-3; 11 positions match TRBD2. Germline V CDR1 and CDR2: MNHEY, SMNVEV (reference sequence). The trim removed 6 bases at V and 8 bases at J, leaving 7 bases unmatched. This CDR3 region has 14 residues.

This chain connects TRBV6-1 to TRBJ2-7; TRBD2 aligns across 12 bases. The V gene end was trimmed by 1 base and the J gene end by 2 bases; junction bases not matched to a gene: 3. The CDR3 loop spans 16 amino acids. From germline, CDR1 is MNHNS and CDR2 SASEGT. The CDR3 DNA is TGTGCCAGCAGTGAAGGCCTAGCGGGAGGGGCCTACGAGCAGTACTTC. Residues: CASSEGLAGGAYEQYF.

The chain has TRBV7-2 and TRBJ1-2, with 7 bases aligning to TRBD1. The CDR3 contains 16 residues. J was trimmed by 0 bases and V by 1 base; bases with no gene match: 5. Germline assignment: CDR1 SGHTA and CDR2 FQGNSA. CDR3 residues: CASSLVGGQTNYGYTF. CDR3 bases: TGTGCCAGCAGCTTAGTGGGGGGACAGACTAACTATGGCTACACCTTC.

This clone was seen a handful of times. This chain links TRBV30 with TRBJ2-5; D is unclear. This CDR3 has 11 residues. V lost 4 bases, J lost 5 bases, and 8 bases lay in between. In germline, CDR1 is GTSNPN, CDR2 SVGIG (reference sequence). This CDR3 reads CAWTLRETQYF. The DNA of the CDR3 is TGTGCCTGGACTTTACGGGAGACCCAGTACTTC. The full variable domain, with the rest looked up from reference TRBV30 and TRBJ2-5, is SQTIHQWPATLVQPVGSPLSLECTVEGTSNPNLYWYRQAAGRGLQLLFYSVGIGQISSEVPQNLSASRPQDRQFILSSKKLLLSDSGFYLCAWTLRETQYFGPGTRLLVL.

The chain employs TRBV7-9 and TRBJ2-1, with 7 bases that match TRBD2. The CDR3 extends over 14 amino acids. V was pared by 7 bases and J by 0 bases, with 3 bases of the junction left unmatched. Germline values: CDR1 SEHNR, CDR2 FQNEAQ (reference sequence). CDR3 sequence: CASMGGSSYNEQFF. The CDR3 nucleotides read TGTGCCAGCATGGGGGGGTCCTCCTACAATGAGCAGTTCTTC.

V and J are TRBV7-9 and TRBJ2-7; possibly TRBD1 for D (5 bases). The V gene lost 5 bases and the J gene lost 5 bases, with 16 bases spanning the gap. CDR1 is SEHNR, CDR2 FQNEAQ, per germline (reference sequence). The CDR3 has 14 residues. DNA of the CDR3: TGTGCCAGCAGCCCAGGGCTTTTAGGGGACGAGCAGTACTTC. Translated: CASSPGLLGDEQYF.